This entry is about one T cell receptor (beta chain). These data come from a study of blood T cell repertoires in COVID-19. As for the study in general: The study drew acute and convalescent COVID-19 samples from the United States, Italy and Spain. Sources were T cells, B-cell-depleted T cells, or PBMCs; the material itself was cDNA or gDNA.

The V gene lost 4 bases and the J gene lost 6 bases, with 9 bases spanning the gap. Germline CDR1 MNHEY, CDR2 SVGAGI. The CDR3 length is 12 residues. In the original analysis: Reference gene primer amplification gave estimated nucleated cell counts. The assay was immunoSEQ multiplex PCR, and TCRdb's table has in-frame clones only and misses some. V and J calls and clone size follow that table, whereas D and trimming were derived from the DNA. The data hold around 100,000 clones, with about 88% observed a single time. The sequence came from a man older than 75 with acute or convalescent COVID-19. Sequenced material: peripheral blood. V gene TRBV6-5 combines with J gene TRBJ1-1; TRBD1 is a possible D gene (6 bases). CDR3 residues: CASSFRGAEAFF. The CDR3 region has the DNA TGTGCCAGCAGTTTCAGGGGCGCTGAAGCTTTCTTT.